This T cell receptor (beta chain) is from a study of CD8 T cells in Susac syndrome. Random hexamers were used to reverse transcribe the RNA input (about 0.45 to 1 ug). TCRdb independently ran MiXCR on the immunoSEQ multiplex PCR reads; one entry per CDR3 protein. The sample records tens of thousands of distinct CDR3 sequences, about 95% being singletons. V lost 4 bases to trimming and J lost 0 bases; unmatched junction nucleotides: 2. This CDR3 contains 17 residues. Germline assignment: CDR1 LGHNA and CDR2 YSLEER. Sequencing of TCR beta, carried out with a high-throughput approach, was applied to CD8+ and CD4+ T cells from the blood.

This sequence joins TRBV4-3 and TRBJ2-2; 13 bases match TRBD2. The sequenced sample consisted of CD8+ T cells from PBMCs. This clonotype was obtained from a human donor in good health. Here the CDR3 reads CASSPGLAGANTGELFF. The CDR3 region has the DNA TGCGCCAGCAGCCCCGGACTAGCGGGGGCGAACACCGGGGAGCTGTTTTTT.